Shown below are 18 T cell receptor beta chains from a single sample sequenced in a study of T cell responses to AZD1222 COVID-19 vaccine. This table comes from immunoSEQ multiplex PCR, and its TCRdb copy is limited to in-frame clones, with some not included. This sample has about 150,000 clones, with about 88% found just once. Specimen: peripheral blood, collected on day 0 of AZD1222 vaccination. These receptors were obtained from an adult in good health.

The chain has TRBV5-1 and TRBJ1-1, with 8 positions matching TRBD1. The CDR3 runs 16 residues. Germline CDR1 is SGHRS and CDR2 is YFSETQ. J lost 5 bases, V lost 3 bases, and 12 bases had no gene match. CDR3 loop: CASSSGAGGLFTEAFF. CDR3 DNA sequence: TGCGCCAGCAGCTCGGGGGCAGGGGGCCTTTTTACTGAAGCTTTCTTT.

The chain carries TRBV2 and TRBJ2-7; D might be TRBD2 (5 bases). Trimming took 5 bases from V and 3 from J, leaving 23 bases between them. Looked up from germline, CDR1 is SNHLY and CDR2 is FYNNEI. The CDR3 is 17 residues long. CDR3 region: CASSYWRSTVGRYEQYF. CDR3 DNA: TGTGCCAGCAGTTATTGGAGGTCAACCGTTGGGCGCTACGAGCAGTACTTC.

The V and J genes are TRBV5-4 and TRBJ1-1; D gene unclear. This CDR3 has 12 residues. In germline, CDR1 is SGHNT, CDR2 YYREEE (reference sequence). V lost 4 bases, J lost 8 bases, and 12 bases lay in between. CDR3 bases: TGTGCCAGCAGCACGTCCCAAACCGAAGCTTTCTTT. As protein: CASSTSQTEAFF.

The chain is built from TRBV7-2 and TRBJ1-1; no reliable D call. Per the germline V gene, CDR1 is SGHTA and CDR2 is FQGNSA. Trimming removed 1 base from V and 11 bases from J, with 17 bases in between. There are 14 residues in the CDR3. Here the CDR3 reads CASSLETGRNLAFF. The CDR3, as DNA: TGTGCCAGCAGCTTAGAAACTGGTAGAAACTTGGCTTTCTTT.

The rearrangement uses TRBV10-3 and TRBJ1-1, with a tentative D call TRBD1 (6 bases). V lost 4 bases and J 4 bases, leaving 10 bases between the germline ends. CDR3 length: 13 residues. Germline values: CDR1 ENHRY, CDR2 SYGVKD. Here the CDR3 DNA reads TGTGCCATCAGTGCCCAGGGGTTCACTGAAGCTTTCTTT. The encoded protein is CAISAQGFTEAFF.

This sequence joins TRBV29-1 and TRBJ2-3; D is undetermined. This CDR3 comprises 12 residues. The V gene's germline CDR1 is SQVTM and CDR2 ANQGSEA. Trimming left V 2 bases short and J 0 bases short, with 3 bases between. This CDR3 is CSVEQSTDTQYF. The CDR3 coding sequence is TGCAGCGTTGAACAGAGCACAGATACGCAGTATTTT.

The chain links TRBV5-4 to TRBJ1-1, with D maybe TRBD1 (5 bases). Per germline, CDR1 SGHNT and CDR2 YYREEE (reference sequence). Trimming left V 9 bases short and J 0 bases short, with 12 bases between. The CDR3 runs 13 residues. CDR3 sequence reads: CATRVIMNTEAFF. CDR3 in DNA: TGTGCCACCAGGGTGATCATGAACACTGAAGCTTTCTTT.

J is TRBJ1-5 and V is TRBV9; 7 bases agree with TRBD1. The length of the CDR3 is 13 residues. The germline gives CDR1 SGDLS, CDR2 YYNGEE. The trim removed 5 bases at V and 6 bases at J, leaving 5 bases unmatched. As DNA, the CDR3 is TGTGCCAGCAGTCGACAGGGAGGTCAGCCCCAGCATTTT. Its protein is CASSRQGGQPQHF.

This sequence joins TRBV5-1 and TRBJ2-3; TRBD2 matches at 12 bases. Germline V CDR1 and CDR2: SGHRS, YFSETQ. V lost 4 bases, J lost 3 bases, and 6 bases stayed unmatched. The CDR3 length is 16 residues. The DNA for the CDR3 is TGCGCCAGCAGCCCGGGGACTAGCGGGCTAACAGATACGCAGTATTTT. It yields the protein CASSPGTSGLTDTQYF.

The genes are TRBV7-6 and TRBJ2-2, with 10 bases identical to TRBD1. V gave up 5 bases and J gave up 4 bases; unmatched junction bases: 4. Germline CDR1 is SGHVS and CDR2 is FNYEAQ. This CDR3 contains 15 residues. The CDR3 is CASSPRTGGTGELFF. The CDR3 bases are TGTGCCAGCAGCCCCCGGACAGGGGGCACCGGGGAGCTGTTTTTT.

The chain links TRBV5-1 to TRBJ2-1; 15 bases align to TRBD2. With V trimmed by 4 bases and J by 10 bases, 9 bases remained unmatched. The CDR3 runs to 16 residues. Germline-derived CDR1 and CDR2 are SGHRS and YFSETQ. The CDR3: CASSPRTSGGAGEQFF. The CDR3 nucleotides are TGCGCCAGCAGCCCAAGGACTAGCGGGGGGGCCGGAGAGCAGTTCTTC.

For the CDR3, the DNA is TGTGCCAGCAGTTTCGAGAGAGGAGCCCAGTACTTC. It specifies CASSFERGAQYF. The rearrangement joins TRBV7-8 to TRBJ2-5; D is undetermined. The CDR3 spans 12 residues. V was trimmed by 6 bases and J by 9 bases, leaving 14 bases between them. Germline loops: CDR1 SGHVS, CDR2 FQNEAQ.

This chain connects TRBV19 to TRBJ2-7; a possible D gene is TRBD1 (5 bases). The CDR3 covers 16 residues. V gave up 0 bases and J gave up 5 bases, with 17 bases separating them. CDR1 and CDR2 (germline): LNHDA, SQIVND (reference sequence). The CDR3 is CASSIERRVQVHEQYF. Here the CDR3 DNA reads TGTGCCAGTAGTATAGAGCGCAGGGTGCAAGTCCACGAGCAGTACTTC.

V is TRBV5-1 and J is TRBJ1-6; no firm D call. The V end lost 0 bases, the J end lost 10 bases, and 11 bases lay between the germline ends. Germline V gene lookup returns CDR1 SGHRS and CDR2 YFSETQ. The CDR3 sequence is 14 residues long. The CDR3 sequence: CASSLEAARSPLHF. The DNA of the CDR3 is TGCGCCAGCAGCTTGGAAGCAGCTCGGTCACCCCTCCACTTT.

The V call is TRBV11-3, the J call TRBJ2-1; D is unresolved. The CDR3 is 15 amino acids. Trimming took 2 bases from V and 0 from J, leaving 8 bases between them. Germline V gene sequence: CDR1 SGHNT, CDR2 YENEEA. The CDR3 reads CASSLFSGSYNEQFF. DNA of the CDR3: TGTGCCAGCAGCTTATTTTCTGGCTCCTACAATGAGCAGTTCTTC.

The chain has TRBV4-1 and TRBJ2-5; 7 bases line up with TRBD1. The J segment lost 2 bases and the V segment lost 1 base, leaving 10 bases of the junction unmatched. CDR1 MGHRA and CDR2 YSYEKL come from the germline V gene. This CDR3 spans 17 amino acids. CDR3 sequence (DNA): TGCGCCAGCAGCCAAGCCTACCGGGACAGATTACAAGAGACCCAGTACTTC. Translating gives CASSQAYRDRLQETQYF.

This rearrangement joins TRBV6-5 to TRBJ2-7; 11 nucleotides match TRBD2. The CDR3 runs to 15 residues. Per the germline V gene, CDR1 is MNHEY and CDR2 is SVGAGI. V was clipped by 0 bases and J by 6 bases; unmatched bases: 4. DNA for the CDR3: TGTGCCAGCAGTTACTCGTGGCTAGCGGGGGGCGAGCAGTACTTC. Amino acid sequence: CASSYSWLAGGEQYF.

The V gene is TRBV20-1, the J gene TRBJ2-3; possible D gene TRBD2, 6 bases. Trimming took off 3 bases at V and 4 bases at J, with 11 bases between the two ends. The germline V gene has CDR1 DFQATT and CDR2 SNEGSKA (reference sequence). The CDR3 has 13 residues. The CDR3 sequence is CSASGGIPDTQYF. In DNA, the CDR3 is TGCAGTGCTAGTGGGGGGATCCCAGATACGCAGTATTTT.